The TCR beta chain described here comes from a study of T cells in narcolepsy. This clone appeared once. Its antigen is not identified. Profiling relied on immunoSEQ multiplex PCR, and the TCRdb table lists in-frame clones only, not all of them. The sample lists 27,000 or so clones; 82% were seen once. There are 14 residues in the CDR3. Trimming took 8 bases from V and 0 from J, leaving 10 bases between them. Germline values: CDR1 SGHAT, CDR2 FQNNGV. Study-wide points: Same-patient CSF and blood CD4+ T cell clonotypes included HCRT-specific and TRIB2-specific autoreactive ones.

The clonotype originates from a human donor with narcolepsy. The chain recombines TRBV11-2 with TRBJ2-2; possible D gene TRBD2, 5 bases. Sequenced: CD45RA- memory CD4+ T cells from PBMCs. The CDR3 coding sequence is TGTGCCAGCGGTCCCGGGACGAACACCGGGGAGCTGTTTTTT. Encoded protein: CASGPGTNTGELFF.